The clone carrying this T cell receptor (beta chain) came up once. No antigen is known for it. This sample is drawn from a study of T cells in Graves' hyperthyroidism and ophthalmopathy. In the study overall: Blood from the periphery was taken at initial diagnosis, before any treatment.

The blood sample predates any ophthalmopathy symptoms, coming from first hyperthyroidism diagnosis. This CDR3 is built from 14 residues. V lost 6 bases to trimming and J lost 5 bases; unmatched junction nucleotides: 10. Germline loops: CDR1 MNHEY, CDR2 SVGEGT. Amplification of TCR beta CDR3 regions used RNA as the template. HTBI primers drove first-round RT-PCR of the TCR CDR3. TCRdb independently ran MiXCR on the multiplex PCR reads; one entry per CDR3 protein. The repertoire holds about 300,000 distinct CDR3 sequences, with around a quarter as singletons. Overall study findings and caveats: Patients with ophthalmopathy were separated from those with stable hyperthyroidism by a 13 V-J model. The majority of expanded thyroid clonotypes above 0.001 also appeared in blood.

The specimen was blood. This rearrangement joins TRBV6-2 or TRBV6-3 to TRBJ2-7, with 7 bases identical to TRBD2. The receptor was derived from a middle-aged man with Graves' hyperthyroidism that later progressed to Graves' ophthalmopathy. The CDR3 is CASSTIGGRNEQYF. For the CDR3, the DNA is TGTGCCAGCAGCACAATTGGCGGGAGAAACGAGCAGTACTTC.